This is a list of T cell receptor beta chains from one sample in a study of blood T cell repertoires in COVID-19. The repertoire was sequenced with immunoSEQ multiplex PCR; TCRdb's copy has only in-frame clones and lacks some. The sample records more than 110,000 clones, approximately 91% being singletons. Sequenced: peripheral blood. These receptors were collected from a man aged 50 or older with active or convalescent COVID-19. Each CDR3 is given with its conserved first and last residue. A D gene is named only where the DNA matches it firmly. Not every row has a clone size; where given, it reads once, few, many or a size class.

size	D	V	J	CDR3	DNA
-	-	TRBV7-2	TRBJ2-1	CASSLGIGQEQFF	TGTGCCAGCAGCTTAGGTATTGGTCAGGAGCAGTTCTTC
-	TRBD1	TRBV10-3	TRBJ2-1	CAISGQGGPLEQFF	TGTGCCATCTCCGGACAGGGAGGACCTCTGGAGCAGTTCTTC
few	-	TRBV6-2/TRBV6-3	TRBJ1-5	CASSGGHEVGQPQHF	TGTGCCAGCAGTGGGGGACACGAGGTAGGCCAGCCCCAGCATTTT
-	-	TRBV19	TRBJ2-4	CASSALGVAKNIQYF	TGTGCCAGTAGTGCCTTAGGGGTAGCCAAAAACATTCAGTACTTC
-	TRBD2	TRBV9	TRBJ2-2	CASSVGSGVNTGELFF	TGTGCCAGCAGCGTAGGGAGCGGGGTGAACACCGGGGAGCTGTTTTTT
-	TRBD2	TRBV2	TRBJ2-1	CASSDRGTRNNEQFF	TGTGCCAGCAGTGACCGAGGGACTAGGAACAATGAGCAGTTCTTC
-	-	TRBV5-1	TRBJ2-2	CASSTGQRFEELFF	TGCGCCAGCAGCACCGGACAACGGTTTGAGGAGCTGTTTTTT
once	-	TRBV9	TRBJ2-7	CASSVTGGPYEQYF	TGTGCCAGCAGCGTGACGGGGGGCCCCTACGAGCAGTACTTC
-	TRBD2	TRBV7-9	TRBJ2-7	CASSPGGYEQYF	TGTGCCAGCAGCCCGGGGGGTTACGAGCAGTACTTC
-	-	TRBV9	TRBJ1-6	CASSVDAGFSPLHF	TGTGCCAGCAGCGTAGACGCAGGGTTTTCACCCCTCCACTTT
-	TRBD1	TRBV28	TRBJ1-6	CASSLGTGYNSPLHF	TGTGCCAGCAGTTTAGGGACAGGTTATAATTCACCCCTCCACTTT
-	-	TRBV25-1	TRBJ1-2	CASSEYSSGRTYYGYTF	TGTGCCAGCAGTGAATATTCTTCTGGGAGAACCTACTATGGCTACACCTTC
-	TRBD1	TRBV7-7	TRBJ2-1	CASSLGTGVYNEQFF	TGTGCTAGCAGCTTAGGGACAGGGGTTTACAATGAGCAGTTCTTC
-	TRBD2	TRBV6-6	TRBJ2-2	CASSPRGGPLNTGELFF	TGTGCCAGCAGTCCCCGGGGGGGACCCTTGAACACCGGGGAGCTGTTTTTT
-	-	TRBV5-1	TRBJ2-7	CASSGWGFEQYF	TGCGCCAGCAGCGGGTGGGGCTTCGAGCAGTACTTC
-	-	TRBV6-5	TRBJ2-3	CASILQGTDTQYF	TGTGCCAGCATTTTGCAGGGCACAGATACGCAGTATTTT
few	-	TRBV18	TRBJ1-2	CASSPESNRAYGYTF	TGTGCCAGCTCACCCGAGTCGAACAGGGCCTATGGCTACACCTTC
-	TRBD1	TRBV7-2	TRBJ1-1	CASSLALGGRTEAFF	TGTGCCAGCAGCTTAGCGCTAGGGGGCAGGACTGAAGCTTTCTTT
-	TRBD1	TRBV5-1	TRBJ2-5	CASSPQTGGGETQYF	TGCGCCAGCAGCCCCCAAACAGGGGGCGGAGAGACCCAGTACTTC
-	TRBD2	TRBV10-3	TRBJ2-1	CAIKATSGYNEQFF	TGTGCCATCAAAGCTACTAGCGGATACAATGAGCAGTTCTTC
once	TRBD1	TRBV27	TRBJ1-2	CASSLLTGGSYGYTF	TGTGCCAGCAGTTTATTGACAGGGGGAAGCTATGGCTACACCTTC
-	-	TRBV2	TRBJ2-2	CASSGAGFTGELFF	TGTGCCAGCAGTGGGGCGGGGTTTACCGGGGAGCTGTTTTTT
-	-	TRBV10-3	TRBJ1-3	CAITGAMGNTIYF	TGTGCCATCACTGGAGCTATGGGAAACACCATATATTTT
-	TRBD1	TRBV2	TRBJ2-3	CASNRGLVTDTQYF	TGTGCCAGCAACAGGGGGCTTGTCACAGATACGCAGTATTTT
-	-	TRBV28	TRBJ2-2	CASSLPPSANTGELFF	TGTGCCAGCAGTTTACCCCCTAGCGCGAACACCGGGGAGCTGTTTTTT
-	-	TRBV7-2	TRBJ2-2	CASSWGGLNTGELFF	TGTGCCAGCAGTTGGGGCGGTTTGAACACCGGGGAGCTGTTTTTT
-	TRBD2	TRBV28	TRBJ2-3	CASSNPGLAMDTQYF	TGTGCCAGCAGTAACCCTGGACTAGCGATGGATACGCAGTATTTT
-	-	TRBV28	TRBJ2-7	CATQGNYEQYF	TGTGCCACCCAGGGGAATTACGAGCAGTACTTC